The next 11 T cell receptor beta chains were all read from a single sample in a study of T cell responses to AZD1222 COVID-19 vaccine. The repertoire was sequenced with immunoSEQ multiplex PCR; TCRdb's copy has only in-frame clones and lacks some. The sample consists of about 150,000 clones, around nine tenths of them appearing once. This specimen consisted of peripheral blood, obtained on day 0 of AZD1222 vaccination. These receptors all stem from an adult in good health.

V gene TRBV6-5 combines with J gene TRBJ1-3, with 8 bases that match TRBD1. The CDR3 spans 16 residues. V lost 2 bases to trimming and J lost 4 bases; unmatched junction nucleotides: 7. Per germline, CDR1 MNHEY and CDR2 SVGAGI. This CDR3 reads CASSYQGANAGNTIYF. CDR3 nucleotides: TGTGCCAGCAGTTACCAGGGGGCAAATGCAGGAAACACCATATATTTT.

The count of this clone is one. The chain links TRBV9 to TRBJ1-1; D not certain. The germline V gene encodes CDR1 SGDLS and CDR2 YYNGEE. V was pared by 2 bases and J by 1 base, with 9 bases between. The CDR3 runs to 14 residues. The CDR3 reads CASSVRPANTEAFF. CDR3 sequence (DNA): TGTGCCAGCAGCGTCCGGCCCGCGAACACTGAAGCTTTCTTT. Full variable domain (remainder filled in from reference TRBV9 and TRBJ1-1): DSGVTQTPKHLITATGQRVTLRCSPRSGDLSVYWYQQSLDQGLQFLIQYYNGEERAKGNILERFSAQQFPDLHSELNLSSLELGDSALYFCASSVRPANTEAFFGQGTRLTVV.

The rearrangement joins TRBV24-1 to TRBJ1-5; no clear D gene. The CDR3 runs to 14 residues. CDR1 and CDR2 from the germline V gene are KGHDR and SFDVKD. V was cut by 3 bases and J by 2 bases, with 7 bases left in between. Here the CDR3 reads CATSDPNGNQPQHF. The CDR3 coding sequence is TGTGCCACCAGTGATCCCAACGGCAATCAGCCCCAGCATTTT.

This clone was counted once. Written as DNA, the CDR3 is TGTGCCAGCAGTTCACCGACATCTAACTATGGCTACACCTTC. It yields the protein CASSSPTSNYGYTF. The chain joins TRBV6-5 to TRBJ1-2; D remains ambiguous. CDR3 length: 14 residues. The V end lost 4 bases, the J end lost 0 bases, and 9 bases lay between the germline ends. In germline, CDR1 is MNHEY, CDR2 SVGAGI.

DNA of the CDR3: TGTGCCAGCAGCGCCTCGGGCTTACAAGAGACCCAGTACTTC. Translated: CASSASGLQETQYF. V is TRBV7-9 and J is TRBJ2-5; D gene unclear. This CDR3 is 14 amino acids long. V lost 5 bases and J lost 2, with 12 bases in between. Germline V gene lookup returns CDR1 SEHNR and CDR2 FQNEAQ (reference sequence).

In its sample, this clone was seen once. V is TRBV2 and J is TRBJ1-3; a weak D match, TRBD1 (5 bases). The length of the CDR3 is 15 residues. Trimming removed 7 bases at V and 0 bases at J, with 13 bases between. CDR1 and CDR2 (germline): SNHLY, FYNNEI. The CDR3 sequence: CASISDSSSGNTIYF. Written as DNA, the CDR3 is TGTGCCAGCATTTCCGACAGTAGCTCTGGAAACACCATATATTTT.

The chain joins TRBV5-1 to TRBJ2-5; 7 nucleotides line up with TRBD2. There are 16 residues in the CDR3. The ends lost 0 bases at V and 2 bases at J; junction bases unmatched: 7. Germline V gene lookup returns CDR1 SGHRS and CDR2 YFSETQ. This CDR3 is CASSLEGWEGQETQYF. The CDR3 DNA is TGCGCCAGCAGCTTGGAGGGTTGGGAGGGGCAAGAGACCCAGTACTTC.

This chain joins TRBV6-2 or TRBV6-3 and TRBJ2-3, with D perhaps TRBD1 (8 bases). The CDR3 has 21 residues. Germline lookup yields CDR1 MNHEY and CDR2 SVGEGT. V lost 0 bases and J 1 base, leaving 26 bases between the germline ends. CDR3 bases: TGTGCCAGCAGTTACTCCACAGGGGGGTTAAGTCGGAGCGGGGGCACAGATACGCAGTATTTT. This translates into CASSYSTGGLSRSGGTDTQYF.

The chain uses TRBV7-2 and TRBJ2-7; 9 nucleotides match TRBD2. V was clipped by 3 bases and J by 3 bases; unmatched bases: 15. The CDR3 is 18 residues long. The V gene's germline CDR1 is SGHTA and CDR2 FQGNSA. For the CDR3, the DNA is TGTGCCAGCAGCTTTCTGGCTAGCGGGGTTGGCCCCCGCTACGAGCAGTACTTC. Protein sequence: CASSFLASGVGPRYEQYF.

The rearrangement uses TRBV2 and TRBJ1-2; 8 positions match TRBD1. This CDR3 is built from 12 residues. Germline CDR1 reads SNHLY; CDR2 reads FYNNEI. V gave up 7 bases and J gave up 7 bases; unmatched junction bases: 5. CDR3 loop: CASTVDRGGYTF. CDR3 DNA: TGTGCCAGCACTGTTGACAGGGGTGGCTACACCTTC.

This clone has only a few counts. The chain couples TRBV4-2 to TRBJ2-2, with D perhaps TRBD1 (5 bases). Germline CDR1 and CDR2: LGHNA and YNFKEQ. V lost 1 base, J lost 0 bases, and 9 bases lay in between. This CDR3 spans 16 amino acids. The CDR3 spells CASSQVGRANTGELFF. The CDR3 DNA reads as TGTGCCAGCAGCCAAGTCGGCAGGGCGAACACCGGGGAGCTGTTTTTT.